Listed below are T cell receptor beta chains from one sample, sequenced in a study of T cells after yellow fever vaccination. TCRdb used MiXCR to reprocess the 5' RACE reads, holding one entry per CDR3 protein. The sample includes under 300,000 distinct CDR3 sequences, about 7.1% of them seen just once. Sample: CD4+ T cells sorted from PBMCs, taken 15 days after the yellow fever booster vaccination. Receptors originate from a man aged 25-40 years who received the YFV17D yellow fever vaccine. Both conserved end residues are part of each CDR3. A D gene is named only where the DNA matches it firmly. Not every row has a clone size; where given, it reads once, few, many or a size class.

TRBD2,TRBJ2-1,TRBV20-1,-,TGCAGTGCTAGACGCCCGGGACTAGCGAGCTACAATGAGCAGTTCTTC,CSARRPGLASYNEQFF
-,TRBJ2-7,TRBV13,-,TGTGCCAGCAGCCCCCTAGCCGATGGGAGCTCCTACGAGCAGTACTTC,CASSPLADGSSYEQYF
TRBD2,TRBJ2-2,TRBV7-2,few,TGTGCCAGCAGCTTAGCGCGGGCTAGCGGGTACACCGGGGAGCTGTTTTTT,CASSLARASGYTGELFF
-,TRBJ1-5,TRBV7-2,-,TGTGCCAGCAGCTTAGCAGGGTTCAATCAGCCCCAGCATTTT,CASSLAGFNQPQHF
-,TRBJ2-7,TRBV20-1,-,TGCAGTGCTAGAGGCATCAGGCATGGACCCTACGAGCAGTACTTC,CSARGIRHGPYEQYF
-,TRBJ1-5,TRBV15,-,TGTGCCACCAGCAGACCCCCACCGGGTACAAGCAATCAGCCCCAGCATTTT,CATSRPPPGTSNQPQHF
-,TRBJ2-3,TRBV7-3,many,TGTGCCAGCAGCTTAATGGCCGGGAACACAGATACGCAGTATTTT,CASSLMAGNTDTQYF
TRBD2,TRBJ2-7,TRBV6-1,-,TGTGCCAGCAAAGGGACTAGCGGGCCCTACGAGCAGTACTTC,CASKGTSGPYEQYF
-,TRBJ2-2,TRBV5-4,few,TGTGCCAGCAGCACCGGGACCCAAACACCGGATGAGCTGTTTTTT,CASSTGTQTPDELFF
TRBD2,TRBJ2-2,TRBV12-3/TRBV12-4,many,TGTGCCAGCAGTTCGGGATCTCTCGGGAGGACCGGGGAGCTGTTTTTT,CASSSGSLGRTGELFF
-,TRBJ2-2,TRBV3-1,few,TGTGCCAGCAGCCTATTCACCGGGGAGCTGTTTTTT,CASSLFTGELFF
TRBD2,TRBJ2-7,TRBV4-2,-,TGTGCCAGCAGCCAGTCTAGCGGCTACGAGCAGTACTTC,CASSQSSGYEQYF
TRBD1,TRBJ1-4,TRBV9,many,TGTGCCAGCAGCGTAGAGCCCGGGACAGGGGATGAAAAACTGTTTTTT,CASSVEPGTGDEKLFF
TRBD1,TRBJ2-7,TRBV7-8,-,TGTGCCAGCAGCAAGACCGACGGGACAGACTACGAGCAGTACTTC,CASSKTDGTDYEQYF
-,TRBJ2-3,TRBV27,many,TGTGCCAGCAGTTTATTCTACCAGAGCACAGATACGCAGTATTTT,CASSLFYQSTDTQYF